Sequencing of this TCR beta chain was carried out in a study of cytomegalovirus exposure and HLA in healthy donors. Study results and caveats: Per a prior analysis, the majority of TCR beta V segments were productive roughly 87% or roughly 30% of the time.

Trimming removed 0 bases from V and 2 bases from J, with 8 bases in between. This CDR3 region has 15 residues. Germline V gene data show CDR1 as MNHEY and CDR2 as SVGAGI. With 60 Vbeta and 13 Jbeta primers, the PCR was carried out. This table comes from immunoSEQ multiplex PCR, and its TCRdb copy is limited to in-frame clones, with some not included. The sample includes 200,000 or so clones. Remarks on this clone: What it binds is not known.

The chain combines TRBV6-5 with TRBJ1-5; D uncertain. The sequence came from a boy aged 10-17 years in good health and CMV-seronegative. The sequenced sample consisted of PBMCs. In nucleotides, the CDR3 is TGTGCCAGCAGTTACTCGTGGCGGGGCAATCAGCCCCAGCATTTT. Its translation is CASSYSWRGNQPQHF.